The following is a TCR beta chain sequence with its context. It has no known antigen specificity. No much larger clone exists at a distance of one base, and base qualities are not known. This sample was included in a study of blood T cell repertoires in COVID-19 (dated by TCRdb to between 2020 and 2021). Some background on the complete study: Collaborator samples came from the United States, Italy and Spain and covered acute and convalescent phases of COVID-19. The material from the prospective study consisted of cDNA or gDNA derived from T cells, B-cell-depleted T cells, or PBMCs. Deeply sampled blood TCRbeta repertoires from subjects exposed to, actively infected with, or recovered from COVID-19 were included in the dataset. The repertoires were made available in a free public database intended to serve as a resource for research on the immune response to SARS-CoV-2. Samples came from the ongoing ImmuneRACE study (first 160 participants) plus 1,254 subjects from 6 global collaborators. The sample metadata nearly always contained a de-identified subject ID, COVID-19 status, age in years and sex. HLA class I and class II types, where available, came from metadata supplied by the sample provider rather than from assay-based typing. Results and caveats for the whole study, not just this receptor: Clinical and demographic metadata were provided uncurated, with the amount varying by source and participant.

The immunoSEQ Assay, a bias-controlled multiplex PCR, was used to amplify TCRbeta CDR3 regions from genomic DNA. From the authors' description of their analysis: Within the assay, amplification of reference gene primers was used to estimate how many nucleated cells each sample contained. Sequence reads were collapsed and filtered to measure the absolute abundance of every unique TCRbeta CDR3 rearrangement. For each sample, productive Simpson clonality was calculated by taking the square root of Simpson's diversity index across productive rearrangements. TCRdb's version of the immuneACCESS table is confined to in-frame rearrangements and falls short of the full clone set. An unresolved V gene accounts for under half of the shortfall where checked; the remainder is of unknown origin. That table furnishes V, J and clone size, whereas the DNA furnished D and trimming. For this sample there are 300,000 or so clones; 85% to 90% appear just once. The ten most abundant clones make up less than 11% of the sample.

In the prospective study, participants were about 18 to 100 years old, resided in about 25 geographic areas of the United States, and were enrolled through a virtual design. In the prospective study, cohorts were assigned on the basis of participant-reported clinical history obtained from a screening survey and a study questionnaire. Recovered participants in ImmuneRACE Cohort 3 were defined as having two consecutive negative NP/OP PCR tests, clearance from a healthcare professional, or resolution of symptoms. Mobile phlebotomists in the prospective study collected whole blood, serum and a nasopharyngeal or oropharyngeal swab from every participant. Prospective study participants could optionally give additional blood draws and questionnaires over an approximately two-month period. Before DNA extraction, prospective study blood samples were shipped either frozen or at room temperature. The CDR3 covers 17 residues, taking in both the cysteine and the phenylalanine. Just CDR3 DNA is preserved here, 51 bases in frame from base 1. V is clipped by 0 bases and J by 7 bases, and the sequence between their germline boundaries is 19 bases long. Per the germline V gene (reference sequence), LNHNV is the CDR1 and YYDKDF is the CDR2.

The TCR sequence derives from a woman aged 18-29 years who had recovered from COVID-19. Sequencing was done on a sample of PBMCs or T cells enriched from blood (not recorded which). Recombination linked TRBV15 to TRBJ1-3; the D gene cannot be resolved reliably. The DNA sequence is as follows: TGTGCCACCAGCAGAGACACCTTCCCACGCCCGGGGAACACCATATATTTT. This gives the protein CATSRDTFPRPGNTIYF.